A single sample is the source of the 2 T cell receptor beta chains below, sequenced in a study of cytomegalovirus exposure and HLA in healthy donors. Primers: 60 Vbeta forward and 13 Jbeta reverse. Produced via immunoSEQ multiplex PCR; TCRdb's table is partial and in-frame only. The table lists 140,000 to 150,000 clones, with around 1.5% in the top ten. Sequenced: PBMCs. These receptors all come from a woman between 50 and 59 years old in good health and CMV-seronegative.

The CDR3 sequence: CASRIRIPNDEQFF. CDR3 in DNA: TGTGCCAGCAGAATCAGGATACCAAACGATGAGCAGTTCTTC. The chain recombines TRBV6-5 with TRBJ2-1; no reliable D call. The V and J ends lost 6 bases and 8 bases respectively, with 17 bases between them. CDR1 and CDR2 (germline): MNHEY, SVGAGI. The CDR3 runs 14 residues.

CDR3 sequence (DNA): TGTGCCAGCAGTTCAGGACTAGCGGGGGGGCCGGGCACCGGGGAGCTGTTTTTT. Translating it yields CASSSGLAGGPGTGELFF. The chain links TRBV11-2 to TRBJ2-2, with 15 nucleotides matching TRBD2. The CDR3 loop spans 18 amino acids. CDR1 and CDR2 (germline): SGHAT, FQNNGV. J was trimmed by 4 bases and V by 6 bases; bases with no gene match: 9.